This T cell receptor (beta chain) was recorded in a study of blood T cell repertoires in COVID-19. The wider study: Nucleic acid was either cDNA or gDNA, and it came from T cells, B-cell-depleted T cells, or PBMCs.

Recruits, aged about 18 to 100 years, lived in 25 or so US areas. Profiled with immunoSEQ multiplex PCR; TCRdb holds only in-frame clones, not every one. There are 300,000 to 350,000 clones in the sample; roughly 90% occur only once, and roughly 1% lies in the top ten. V was clipped by 7 bases and J by 4 bases, with 10 bases between them. CDR1 and CDR2 from the germline V gene are DFQATT and SNEGSKA (reference sequence). The CDR3 runs 11 residues. Sequencing used PBMCs or T cells enriched from blood (not recorded which). The gene calls are TRBV20-1 and TRBJ2-5; maybe TRBD2 (5 bases). The receptor's source is a woman under 40 who had recovered from COVID-19. The CDR3 region is CSEVRGETQYF. CDR3 nucleotide sequence: TGCAGTGAGGTTCGGGGAGAGACCCAGTACTTC.